The 30 T cell receptor beta chains listed next were all sequenced from one sample in a study of cytomegalovirus exposure and HLA in healthy donors. It was with 60 Vbeta and 13 Jbeta primers that the PCR ran. Here immunoSEQ multiplex PCR was the method, and the copy in TCRdb shows in-frame clones only, minus some. Of under 200,000 clones listed, 78% are singletons. The sample consisted of PBMCs. The receptors were sampled from a young woman in good health and CMV-seropositive.

The chain joins TRBV6-5 to TRBJ1-4, with D unresolved. There are 16 residues in the CDR3. V was shortened by 0 bases and J by 8 bases, with 16 bases between the two germline ends. Germline-derived CDR1 and CDR2 are MNHEY and SVGAGI. The DNA of the CDR3 is TGTGCCAGCAGTTACTCCGGGCCTCTTAGGGAGGAAAAACTGTTTTTT. Translated: CASSYSGPLREEKLFF.

This rearrangement joins TRBV9 to TRBJ2-2, with 7 positions matching TRBD2. The CDR3 loop spans 13 amino acids. V dropped 3 bases and J dropped 6; count of bases not matched to a gene: 2. The germline CDR1 and CDR2 sequences are SGDLS and YYNGEE. CDR3 sequence (DNA): TGTGCCAGCAGCGGGGGGGGTTCCGGGGAGCTGTTTTTT. This translates into CASSGGGSGELFF.

V is TRBV28 and J is TRBJ1-2; D might be TRBD1 (6 bases). Germline V gene data show CDR1 as MDHEN and CDR2 as SYDVKM. Trimming stripped 2 bases from V and 6 bases from J, with 13 bases between. The CDR3 has 14 amino acids. CDR3 loop: CASSLNRRGHGYTF. The CDR3 nucleotides are TGTGCCAGCAGTTTAAACCGCAGGGGCCATGGCTACACCTTC.

The chain recombines TRBV19 with TRBJ2-6; D call uncertain. From germline, CDR1 is LNHDA and CDR2 SQIVND (reference sequence). V was pared by 0 bases and J by 0 bases, with 6 bases between. The CDR3 runs to 16 residues. DNA for the CDR3: TGTGCCAGTAGTATAGAAGAACTCTCTGGGGCCAACGTCCTGACTTTC. The encoded protein is CASSIEELSGANVLTF. Based on the CDR3 plus reference TRBV19 and TRBJ2-6, the full variable domain is DGGITQSPKYLFRKEGQNVTLSCEQNLNHDAMYWYRQDPGQGLRLIYYSQIVNDFQKGDIAEGYSVSREKKESFPLTVTSAQKNPTAFYLCASSIEELSGANVLTFGAGSRLTVL.

The chain has TRBV7-9 and TRBJ2-1, with D perhaps matching TRBD2 (5 bases). V was trimmed by 5 bases and J by 4 bases, leaving 18 bases between them. The CDR3 has 16 amino acids. Germline lookup yields CDR1 SEHNR and CDR2 FQNEAQ (reference sequence). CDR3 nucleotides: TGTGCCAGCAGCATACCGGGGAGTCGGCGTTACAATGAGCAGTTCTTC. Translating it yields CASSIPGSRRYNEQFF.

V usage is TRBV28 and J usage is TRBJ1-5, with 7 bases that match TRBD1. Germline V gene sequence: CDR1 MDHEN, CDR2 SYDVKM. This CDR3 contains 14 residues. V trimming: 3 bases; J trimming: 6 bases; junction bases outside the gene matches: 5. In DNA, the CDR3 is TGTGCCAGCAGTTTTTGGGACAGCGGTCAGCCCCAGCATTTT. Protein product: CASSFWDSGQPQHF.

The rearrangement links TRBV2 to TRBJ2-7, with D perhaps TRBD2 (6 bases). Germline assignment: CDR1 SNHLY and CDR2 FYNNEI. The ends were cut back, 7 bases at V and 4 bases at J, with 20 bases in the middle. This CDR3 comprises 15 residues. The CDR3 DNA is TGTGCCAGCACTTCCCAGGCCGGGAGCGAGTACGAGCAGTACTTC. Translated: CASTSQAGSEYEQYF. Together with reference TRBV2 and TRBJ2-7, the CDR3 gives the full variable domain: EPEVTQTPSHQVTQMGQEVILRCVPISNHLYFYWYRQILGQKVEFLVSFYNNEISEKSEIFDDQFSVERPDGSNFTLKIRSTKLEDSAMYFCASTSQAGSEYEQYFGPGTRLTVT.

This sequence joins TRBV11-2 and TRBJ1-1; the D gene is possibly TRBD1 (5 bases). The CDR3 contains 14 residues. Trimming took off 4 bases at V and 0 bases at J, with 9 bases between the two ends. Germline V gives CDR1 SGHAT, CDR2 FQNNGV. The CDR3 DNA reads as TGTGCCAGCAGCTGGACACGTTTGAACACTGAAGCTTTCTTT. Residues: CASSWTRLNTEAFF. The full variable domain, its missing parts supplied by reference TRBV11-2 and TRBJ1-1, is EAGVAQSPRYKIIEKRQSVAFWCNPISGHATLYWYQQILGQGPKLLIQFQNNGVVDDSQLPKDRFSAERLKGVDSTLKIQPAKLEDSAVYLCASSWTRLNTEAFFGQGTRLTVV.

The chain has TRBV6-1 and TRBJ2-7; 7 nucleotides match TRBD1. Per the germline V gene, CDR1 is MNHNS and CDR2 is SASEGT. Trimming took 6 bases from V and 3 from J; bases not matched to a gene: 11. There are 15 residues in the CDR3. The CDR3 reads CASRRDWTGYYEQYF. CDR3 in DNA: TGTGCCAGCAGGCGCGATTGGACAGGATACTACGAGCAGTACTTC.

V is TRBV29-1 and J is TRBJ2-3; D is undetermined. Germline V gene data show CDR1 as SQVTM and CDR2 as ANQGSEA. This CDR3 has 15 amino acids. CDR3: CSLTAHEMRQDTQYF. CDR3 sequence (DNA): TGCAGTCTAACCGCTCACGAGATGAGGCAAGATACGCAGTATTTT.

V is TRBV27 and J is TRBJ1-1; tentative D call: TRBD1 (5 bases). V was trimmed by 4 bases and J by 8 bases, leaving 11 bases between them. Germline CDR1 MNHEY, CDR2 SMNVEV (reference sequence). This CDR3 comprises 12 residues. CDR3 sequence reads: CASSSLQGEAFF. In nucleotides, the CDR3 is TGTGCCAGCAGTTCTTTGCAGGGAGAAGCTTTCTTT.

The chain has TRBV6-5 and TRBJ2-7; tentatively, D is TRBD2 (5 bases). The germline V gene encodes CDR1 MNHEY and CDR2 SVGAGI. This CDR3 has 13 residues. With 2 bases removed from V and 7 bases from J, the gap between germline ends came to 12 bases. In DNA form, the CDR3 reads TGTGCCAGCAGTTACACGCCACGACTAGAGCAGTACTTC. Translated, it gives CASSYTPRLEQYF.

The genes are TRBV2 and TRBJ2-6, with TRBD1 identical over 8 bases. This CDR3 comprises 19 residues. The V segment lost 3 bases and the J segment 0 bases; nucleotides outside the gene matches: 10. The germline V gene has CDR1 SNHLY and CDR2 FYNNEI. The CDR3 DNA reads TGTGCCAGCAGTGACCGCCGGACAGGGACTCTCTCTGGGGCCAACGTCCTGACTTTC. It encodes CASSDRRTGTLSGANVLTF.

This clone was counted once. The V gene is TRBV2, the J gene TRBJ1-6; 9 positions match TRBD1. The CDR3 runs 15 residues. Germline CDR1 SNHLY, CDR2 FYNNEI. V was pared by 8 bases and J by 0 bases, with 2 bases of the junction left unmatched. Here the CDR3 reads CASGTGSSYNSPLHF. DNA of the CDR3: TGTGCCAGCGGGACAGGGAGCTCCTATAATTCACCCCTCCACTTT.

The V call is TRBV6-5, the J call TRBJ2-7, with D perhaps TRBD1 (5 bases). Germline lookup yields CDR1 MNHEY and CDR2 SVGAGI. With 6 bases removed from V and 2 bases from J, the gap between germline ends came to 8 bases. This CDR3 contains 12 residues. CDR3 in amino acids: CASSPTAYEQYF. DNA of the CDR3: TGTGCCAGCAGCCCGACAGCCTACGAGCAGTACTTC.

This clone appeared a few times. The chain links TRBV7-2 to TRBJ2-5; 7 bases align to TRBD2. The CDR3 contains 15 residues. Trimming cost V 4 bases and J 5 bases; bases outside gene matches: 10. Germline V gene sequence: CDR1 SGHTA, CDR2 FQGNSA. CDR3: CASSSRLAVTETQYF. CDR3 DNA sequence: TGTGCCAGCAGCTCACGACTAGCAGTTACCGAGACCCAGTACTTC.

This chain joins TRBV6-5 and TRBJ2-1, with TRBD2 matching over 8 bases. CDR1 and CDR2 from the germline V gene are MNHEY and SVGAGI. The CDR3 sequence is 14 residues long. V was pared by 0 bases and J by 10 bases, with 5 bases of the junction left unmatched. CDR3 coding DNA: TGTGCCAGCAGTTACTCCCGGGGGGGAGGCGAGCAGTTCTTC. Its translation: CASSYSRGGGEQFF.

The V call is TRBV10-2, the J call TRBJ1-1; D is perhaps TRBD1 (6 bases). The CDR3 contains 14 residues. With 0 bases removed from V and 4 bases from J, the gap between germline ends came to 9 bases. CDR1 and CDR2 (germline): WSHSY, SAAADI. CDR3 sequence (DNA): TGCGCCAGCAGTGAGTCGAAACAGGGCACTGAAGCTTTCTTT. Translated, it gives CASSESKQGTEAFF.

This rearrangement joins TRBV14 to TRBJ1-1; D is unresolved. Trimming took off 3 bases at V and 6 bases at J, with 8 bases between the two ends. The CDR3 contains 12 residues. The germline V gene encodes CDR1 SGHDN and CDR2 FVKESK. Written as DNA, the CDR3 is TGTGCCAGCAGCCATAATAGCCCTGAAGCTTTCTTT. It specifies CASSHNSPEAFF.

This clone came up once. This chain uses TRBV29-1 with TRBJ2-2; 9 nucleotides agree with TRBD1. CDR1 and CDR2 from the germline V gene are SQVTM and ANQGSEA. V was clipped by 7 bases and J by 5 bases; unmatched bases: 5. The CDR3 spans 13 residues. The CDR3 reads CSARTGATGELFF. For the CDR3, the DNA is TGCAGCGCCAGGACAGGGGCGACCGGGGAGCTGTTTTTT.

This clone was seen once. The rearrangement links TRBV15 to TRBJ1-4, with D maybe TRBD1 (6 bases). The V end was cut by 4 bases, the J end by 5 bases, with 14 bases between. From germline, CDR1 is LNHNV and CDR2 YYDKDF (reference sequence). The CDR3 loop spans 15 amino acids. The CDR3 loop reads CATSTRWTENEKLFF. CDR3 nucleotide sequence: TGTGCCACCAGCACGCGATGGACAGAGAATGAAAAACTGTTTTTT.

As to this clone: One end of the junction varies from germline; a read error may be responsible. The V gene is TRBV10-1, the J gene TRBJ2-1, with 12 bases that match TRBD2. The germline V gene has CDR1 WNHNN and CDR2 SYGVQD (reference sequence). This CDR3 region has 14 residues. This CDR3 is CASGLAGQYSEQFF. As DNA, the CDR3 is TGCGCCAGCGGACTAGCGGGACAGTACAGTGAGCAGTTCTTC.

The chain is built from TRBV5-6 and TRBJ1-2; 7 positions agree with TRBD1. This CDR3 is built from 13 residues. Trimming at V came to 5 bases and at J to 1 base, leaving 2 bases not matched to a gene. CDR1 and CDR2 (germline): SGHDT, YYEEEE. CDR3 sequence: CASSRDSNYGYTF. For the CDR3, the DNA is TGTGCCAGCAGTCGGGACAGTAACTATGGCTACACCTTC.

This chain uses TRBV5-6 with TRBJ1-5, with 9 positions matching TRBD1. There are 16 residues in the CDR3. Germline assignment: CDR1 SGHDT and CDR2 YYEEEE. V lost 0 bases to trimming and J lost 1 base; unmatched junction nucleotides: 2. This chain's CDR3 is CASSLGDRGSNQPQHF. The CDR3 DNA reads as TGTGCCAGCAGCTTGGGAGACAGGGGGAGCAATCAGCCCCAGCATTTT.

This clone was recorded a few times. V is TRBV6-5 and J is TRBJ1-3; D may be TRBD1 (6 bases). Germline CDR1 MNHEY, CDR2 SVGAGI. The V gene lost 7 bases and the J gene lost 4 bases, with 8 bases spanning the gap. The CDR3 is 12 amino acids. The CDR3 here is CASTTGGNTIYF. DNA for the CDR3: TGTGCCAGCACCACAGGGGGAAACACCATATATTTT.

The gene calls are TRBV5-4 and TRBJ2-5; 9 nucleotides agree with TRBD2. V lost 0 bases, J lost 7 bases, and 10 bases stayed unmatched. This CDR3 has 16 amino acids. CDR1 SGHNT and CDR2 YYREEE come from the germline V gene (reference sequence). CDR3 nucleotides: TGTGCCAGCAGCTTGGAGGCGGGGGGGAGTACCCGGACCCAGTACTTC. This encodes CASSLEAGGSTRTQYF.

V usage is TRBV18 and J usage is TRBJ1-6; D gene ambiguous. The CDR3 loop spans 14 amino acids. The ends were cut back, 3 bases at V and 8 bases at J, with 11 bases in the middle. CDR1 and CDR2 from the germline V gene are KGHSH and LQKENI. The CDR3 sequence is CASSPLSLDSPLHF. The CDR3 DNA follows: TGTGCCAGCTCACCCCTCTCACTCGATTCACCCCTCCACTTT.

The chain uses TRBV27 and TRBJ1-1; D is undetermined. Germline loops: CDR1 MNHEY, CDR2 SMNVEV (reference sequence). The CDR3 spans 11 residues. V was clipped by 3 bases and J by 8 bases, with 7 bases between them. The CDR3 nucleotides are TGTGCCAGCAGTTTCGGGGTAGAAGCTTTCTTT. Its translation is CASSFGVEAFF.

The CDR3, as DNA: TGTGCCACCACGGGGCTAGCGGGTAACACCGGGGAGCTGTTTTTT. It codes for CATTGLAGNTGELFF. The chain recombines TRBV7-2 with TRBJ2-2; 8 bases agree with TRBD2. Trimming removed 10 bases from V and 2 bases from J; junction bases left unmatched: 9. This CDR3 has 15 amino acids. Germline CDR1 and CDR2: SGHTA and FQGNSA.

The rearrangement joins TRBV7-9 to TRBJ1-1; D is undetermined. CDR1 SEHNR and CDR2 FQNEAQ come from the germline V gene (reference sequence). The CDR3 runs to 13 residues. V lost 5 bases and J lost 2, with 9 bases in between. The CDR3 sequence: CASSQSVNTEAFF. The CDR3 region has the DNA TGTGCCAGCAGCCAGTCAGTAAACACTGAAGCTTTCTTT.